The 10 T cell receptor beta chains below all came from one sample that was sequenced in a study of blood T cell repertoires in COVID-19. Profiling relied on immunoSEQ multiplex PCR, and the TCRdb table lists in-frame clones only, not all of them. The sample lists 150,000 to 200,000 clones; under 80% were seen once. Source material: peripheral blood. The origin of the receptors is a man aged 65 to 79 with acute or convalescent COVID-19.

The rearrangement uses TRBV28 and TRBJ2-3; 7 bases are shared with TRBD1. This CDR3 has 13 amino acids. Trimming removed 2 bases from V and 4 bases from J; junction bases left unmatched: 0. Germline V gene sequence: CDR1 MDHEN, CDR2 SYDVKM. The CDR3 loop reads CASSLQGADTQYF. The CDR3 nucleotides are TGTGCCAGCAGTTTACAGGGGGCAGATACGCAGTATTTT. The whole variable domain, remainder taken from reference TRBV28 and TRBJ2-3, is DVKVTQSSRYLVKRTGEKVFLECVQDMDHENMFWYRQDPGLGLRLIYFSYDVKMKEKGDIPEGYSVSREKKERFSLILESASTNQTSMYLCASSLQGADTQYFGPGTRLTVL.

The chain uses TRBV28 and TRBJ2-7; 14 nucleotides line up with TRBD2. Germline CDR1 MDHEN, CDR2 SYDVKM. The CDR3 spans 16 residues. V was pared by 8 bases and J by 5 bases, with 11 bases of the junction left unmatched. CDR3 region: CASDSIGTSGSHEQYF. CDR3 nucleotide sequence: TGTGCCAGCGATTCCATTGGGACTAGCGGGAGTCACGAGCAGTACTTC.

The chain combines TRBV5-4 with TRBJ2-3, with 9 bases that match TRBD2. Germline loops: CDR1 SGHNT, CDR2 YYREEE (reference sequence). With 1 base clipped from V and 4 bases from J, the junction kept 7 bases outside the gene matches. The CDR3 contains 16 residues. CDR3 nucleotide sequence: TGTGCCAGCAGCTTGAGGCGGGGGGGCGAATCAGATACGCAGTATTTT. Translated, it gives CASSLRRGGESDTQYF.

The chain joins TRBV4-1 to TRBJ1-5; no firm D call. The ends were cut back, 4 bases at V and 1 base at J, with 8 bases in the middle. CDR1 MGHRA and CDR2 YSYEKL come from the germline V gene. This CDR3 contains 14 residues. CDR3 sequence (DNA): TGCGCCAGCAGCCTAACAGTCAGCAATCAGCCCCAGCATTTT. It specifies CASSLTVSNQPQHF.

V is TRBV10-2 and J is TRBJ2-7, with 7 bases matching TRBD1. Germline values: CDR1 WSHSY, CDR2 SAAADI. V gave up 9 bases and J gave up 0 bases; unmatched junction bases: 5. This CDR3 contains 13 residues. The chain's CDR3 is CASTRQGSYEQYF. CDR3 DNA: TGCGCCAGTACCCGACAGGGCTCCTACGAGCAGTACTTC.

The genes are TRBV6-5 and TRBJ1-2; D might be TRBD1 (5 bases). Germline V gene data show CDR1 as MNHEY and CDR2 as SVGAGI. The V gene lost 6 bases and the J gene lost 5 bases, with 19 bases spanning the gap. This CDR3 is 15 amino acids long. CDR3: CASRWGEVQGYGYTF. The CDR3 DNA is TGTGCCAGCAGGTGGGGGGAGGTTCAAGGTTATGGCTACACCTTC.

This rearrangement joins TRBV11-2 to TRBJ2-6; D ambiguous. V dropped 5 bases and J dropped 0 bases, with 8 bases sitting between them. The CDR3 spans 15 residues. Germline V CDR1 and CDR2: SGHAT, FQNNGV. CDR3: CASSHGFSGANVLTF. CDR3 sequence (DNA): TGTGCCAGCAGCCACGGGTTCTCTGGGGCCAACGTCCTGACTTTC.

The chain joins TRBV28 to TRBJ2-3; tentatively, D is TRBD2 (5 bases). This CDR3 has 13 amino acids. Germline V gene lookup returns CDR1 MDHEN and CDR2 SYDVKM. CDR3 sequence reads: CATGRGSTDTQYF. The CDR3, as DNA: TGTGCAACTGGTCGGGGTAGCACAGATACGCAGTATTTT.

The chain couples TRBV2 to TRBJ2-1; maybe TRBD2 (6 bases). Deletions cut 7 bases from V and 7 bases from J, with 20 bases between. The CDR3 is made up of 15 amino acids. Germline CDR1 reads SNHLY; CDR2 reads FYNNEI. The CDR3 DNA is TGTGCCAGCAACAGGAGGGGCTCGGCCGGGAATGAGCAGTTCTTC. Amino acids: CASNRRGSAGNEQFF.

CDR3 amino acids: CASSLWSDRHYGYTF. The CDR3 DNA reads TGTGCCAGCAGTTTGTGGTCGGACAGACACTATGGCTACACCTTC. The rearrangement joins TRBV6-5 to TRBJ1-2; TRBD1 might be the D (6 bases). The CDR3 is made up of 15 amino acids. The ends were cut back, 4 bases at V and 3 bases at J, with 15 bases in the middle. CDR1 is MNHEY and CDR2 is SVGAGI in the germline V gene.